The sequence of this TCR beta chain was determined in a study of Ad26.COV2.S vaccination and SARS-CoV-2 variants. Described treatment: roughly 18 received Ad26.COV2.S at low or high dose, single or two shots; several received placebo; per-sample allocation not given. After the first vaccine or placebo injection, samples were drawn on day 63. The germline gives CDR1 GTSNPN, CDR2 SVGIG (reference sequence). The V end was cut by 5 bases, the J end by 4 bases, with 11 bases between. CDR3 length equals 12 residues. Assay used: immunoSEQ multiplex PCR; TCRdb lists only in-frame clones, some missing. The sample holds more than 300,000 clones, approximately 86% seen once.

The TCR comes from a person between 18 and 65 years old who received the Ad26.COV2.S COVID-19 vaccine or a placebo. Here the sequenced sample was peripheral blood, taken in a trial of Ad26.COV2.S vaccine versus placebo. This sequence joins TRBV30 and TRBJ1-2; no firm D call. CDR3 in amino acids: CAWATASYGYTF. CDR3 DNA: TGTGCCTGGGCAACCGCTAGCTATGGCTACACCTTC.